This T cell receptor (beta chain) came from a study of blood T cell repertoires in COVID-19. Study-level information: There were acute and convalescent COVID-19 samples, and they came from the United States, Italy and Spain.

In Seattle, patients joined the study during active infection and were tracked longitudinally. The repertoire was sequenced with immunoSEQ multiplex PCR; TCRdb's copy has only in-frame clones and lacks some. The table has about 38,000 clones, roughly 84% seen once. Per the germline V gene, CDR1 is SGHTA and CDR2 is FQGNSA. V was trimmed by 7 bases and J by 3 bases, leaving 15 bases between them. The CDR3 totals 14 residues. The specimen was peripheral blood. The genes are TRBV7-2 and TRBJ1-1, with TRBD1 as a possible D gene (5 bases). This TCR came from a man in his sixties with COVID-19, enrolled during active disease. The CDR3 nucleotides are TGTGCCAGCAAGTCGGGGACGGGGGACACTGAAGCTTTCTTT. This encodes CASKSGTGDTEAFF.